These 31 T cell receptor beta chains were all obtained from the same sample, sequenced in a study of cytomegalovirus exposure and HLA in healthy donors. With 60 Vbeta and 13 Jbeta primers, the PCR was carried out. Libraries were prepared by immunoSEQ multiplex PCR; TCRdb keeps only in-frame clonotypes and omits some of them. The sample holds about 150,000 clones, around 84% seen once. The sample taken for sequencing was PBMCs. All receptors derive from a woman in her thirties or forties in good health and CMV-seronegative.

This chain uses TRBV2 with TRBJ2-1; maybe TRBD1 (6 bases). Trimming left V 6 bases short and J 6 bases short, with 15 bases between. This CDR3 region has 14 residues. Germline CDR1 and CDR2: SNHLY and FYNNEI. The CDR3 bases are TGTGCCAGCAGCGAACAGGGTTCCGGCAATGAGCAGTTCTTC. It is translated as CASSEQGSGNEQFF.

The chain combines TRBV6-5 with TRBJ2-3; 8 bases map to TRBD1. Germline assignment: CDR1 MNHEY and CDR2 SVGAGI. V gave up 0 bases and J gave up 3 bases; unmatched junction bases: 5. The CDR3 runs to 16 residues. CDR3 protein: CASSYSGTGTTDTQYF. CDR3 sequence (DNA): TGTGCCAGCAGTTACTCCGGGACAGGAACAACAGATACGCAGTATTTT.

The rearrangement joins TRBV7-8 to TRBJ1-1; D remains ambiguous. V shed 5 bases and J shed 3 bases, with 16 bases lying between them. The CDR3 runs to 15 residues. Germline-derived CDR1 and CDR2 are SGHVS and FQNEAQ. The CDR3 is CASSRDTWTDTEAFF. The CDR3 nucleotides read TGTGCCAGCAGCCGGGATACTTGGACGGACACTGAAGCTTTCTTT.

The V call is TRBV6-1, the J call TRBJ2-7, with TRBD2 matching 10 bases. J lost 4 bases, V lost 7 bases, and 10 bases had no gene match. CDR3 length: 15 amino acids. CDR1 and CDR2 from the germline V gene are MNHNS and SASEGT. CDR3 sequence (DNA): TGTGCCAGCACCCTAGCGGGGGATAGTTTGTACGAGCAGTACTTC. It translates to CASTLAGDSLYEQYF.

This chain connects TRBV29-1 to TRBJ1-1; TRBD1 matches at 7 bases. CDR1 and CDR2 from the germline V gene are SQVTM and ANQGSEA. The CDR3 spans 11 residues. V trimming: 1 base; J trimming: 11 bases; junction bases outside the gene matches: 4. Here the CDR3 DNA reads TGCAGCGTTGAAGGACAGGGTAGGGCTTTCTTT. Protein: CSVEGQGRAFF.

The chain recombines TRBV5-1 with TRBJ2-7, with TRBD2 as a possible D gene (6 bases). There are 13 residues in the CDR3. Deletions cut 4 bases from V and 6 bases from J, with 14 bases between. Germline-derived CDR1 and CDR2 are SGHRS and YFSETQ. The CDR3 spells CASSTGGIGEQYF. DNA for the CDR3: TGCGCCAGCAGCACCGGGGGAATAGGCGAGCAGTACTTC. Full variable domain (outside the CDR3, taken from reference TRBV5-1 and TRBJ2-7): KAGVTQTPRYLIKTRGQQVTLSCSPISGHRSVSWYQQTPGQGLQFLFEYFSETQRNKGNFPGRFSGRQFSNSRSEMNVSTLELGDSALYLCASSTGGIGEQYFGPGTRLTVT.

This rearrangement joins TRBV5-1 to TRBJ2-3; 9 bases fit TRBD2. Germline V gene data show CDR1 as SGHRS and CDR2 as YFSETQ. The J segment lost 7 bases and the V segment lost 0 bases, leaving 6 bases of the junction unmatched. The length of the CDR3 is 15 residues. The CDR3 region has the DNA TGCGCCAGCAGCTTGGGACTAGCGGCTCGTAATACGCAGTATTTT. Its protein is CASSLGLAARNTQYF.

V is TRBV28 and J is TRBJ1-3, with 7 bases lining up with TRBD1. The CDR3 has 14 amino acids. The V segment lost 8 bases and the J segment 1 base; nucleotides outside the gene matches: 5. CDR1 is MDHEN, CDR2 SYDVKM, per germline. The CDR3 loop is CASGGGASGNTIYF. The CDR3 nucleotides read TGTGCCAGCGGAGGGGGCGCGTCTGGAAACACCATATATTTT.

The V call is TRBV7-3, the J call TRBJ1-1; 8 nucleotides match TRBD1. The CDR3 covers 14 residues. From germline, CDR1 is SGHTA and CDR2 FQGTGA. Unmatched junction bases numbered 2, after V lost 4 bases and J lost 1 base. The CDR3 nucleotides read TGTGCCAGCAGCTACAGGGGGAAGAACACTGAAGCTTTCTTT. Its protein product is CASSYRGKNTEAFF.

The DNA of the CDR3 is TGCGCCAGCAAAAGGACGGCAGGGCCGGGTTCCGCTGAAGCTTTCTTT. Its translation: CASKRTAGPGSAEAFF. The rearrangement joins TRBV4-1 to TRBJ1-1; TRBD1 might be the D (5 bases). Germline V lookup: CDR1 MGHRA, CDR2 YSYEKL. This CDR3 has 16 amino acids. The germline V and J ends were trimmed by 7 bases and 6 bases, with 24 bases remaining between them.

The table lists this clone with a few counts. V usage is TRBV11-2 and J usage is TRBJ1-6; D perhaps matches TRBD1 (6 bases). The CDR3 is made up of 13 amino acids. In germline, CDR1 is SGHAT, CDR2 FQNNGV. Trimming removed 3 bases at V and 10 bases at J, with 10 bases between. Here the CDR3 reads CASSFEGESPLHF. In nucleotides, the CDR3 is TGTGCCAGCAGCTTTGAGGGGGAATCACCCCTCCACTTT.

The chain is built from TRBV9 and TRBJ2-1; 9 bases align to TRBD2. Trimming cost V 0 bases and J 7 bases; bases outside gene matches: 8. CDR3 size: 16 residues. Germline lookup yields CDR1 SGDLS and CDR2 YYNGEE. The CDR3 reads CASSVEGGGVRNEQFF. CDR3 nucleotide sequence: TGTGCCAGCAGCGTAGAGGGCGGGGGGGTAAGAAATGAGCAGTTCTTC.

There are a few counts of this clone. This chain connects TRBV2 to TRBJ1-5; D not resolved. The CDR3 runs 14 residues. V was pared by 7 bases and J by 0 bases, with 10 bases between. Germline CDR1 and CDR2: SNHLY and FYNNEI. The chain's CDR3 is CASTRVNSNQPQHF. In DNA, the CDR3 is TGTGCCAGCACGAGGGTAAATAGCAATCAGCCCCAGCATTTT.

V is TRBV7-2 and J is TRBJ1-6, with 7 bases that match TRBD1. V was pared by 4 bases and J by 9 bases, with 12 bases of the junction left unmatched. The CDR3 length is 16 residues. CDR1 and CDR2 from the germline V gene are SGHTA and FQGNSA. The CDR3 is CASSWGRQGMGSPLHF. For the CDR3, the DNA is TGTGCCAGCAGCTGGGGTAGACAGGGTATGGGTTCACCCCTCCACTTT.

This chain links TRBV6-5 with TRBJ2-7; 10 nucleotides line up with TRBD2. V trimming: 4 bases; J trimming: 7 bases; junction bases outside the gene matches: 10. The CDR3 runs to 15 residues. Per the germline V gene, CDR1 is MNHEY and CDR2 is SVGAGI. In DNA, the CDR3 is TGTGCCAGCAGTTCTTGGAGCGGGGGGGCCTTTGAGCAGTACTTC. This translates into CASSSWSGGAFEQYF.

The chain joins TRBV5-1 to TRBJ2-2; 9 bases line up with TRBD2. The junction had 2 bases not matched to a gene; V was cut back by 4 bases and J by 1 base. CDR1 is SGHRS and CDR2 is YFSETQ in the germline V gene. This CDR3 comprises 15 residues. Here the CDR3 reads CASSSSGGNTGELFF. The CDR3 nucleotides are TGCGCCAGCAGCAGTAGCGGGGGGAACACCGGGGAGCTGTTTTTT.

The sample holds a few counts of this clone. The chain employs TRBV28 and TRBJ2-5, with 13 bases aligning to TRBD2. Germline V gene data show CDR1 as MDHEN and CDR2 as SYDVKM. J lost 1 base, V lost 2 bases, and 10 bases had no gene match. The CDR3 contains 19 residues. Here the CDR3 reads CASSLRRTSGGQSQETQYF. Written as DNA, the CDR3 is TGTGCCAGCAGTTTAAGACGGACTAGCGGGGGCCAGAGCCAAGAGACCCAGTACTTC.

The chain is built from TRBV11-2 and TRBJ1-1; a weak D match, TRBD1 (6 bases). V was cut by 4 bases and J by 6 bases, with 15 bases left in between. Germline V gene lookup returns CDR1 SGHAT and CDR2 FQNNGV. This CDR3 contains 14 residues. CDR3 region: CASSSSGGRAEAFF. Written as DNA, the CDR3 is TGTGCCAGCAGCTCGTCCGGGGGGCGGGCTGAAGCTTTCTTT.

As regards this clone: At one end the junction does not follow the germline gene, possibly because of a read error. The V gene is TRBV7-9, the J gene TRBJ1-2, with TRBD1 identical over 7 bases. This CDR3 is 12 amino acids long. Germline assignment: CDR1 SEHNR and CDR2 FQNEAQ (reference sequence). The CDR3: CSSSLTGDGYTF. The DNA of the CDR3 is TGTTCCAGCAGCTTAACAGGGGATGGCTACACCTTC.

This clone has only one observation. The V call is TRBV7-6, the J call TRBJ2-7; no clear D. This CDR3 has 12 residues. V was cut by 5 bases and J by 6 bases, with 11 bases left in between. The germline CDR1 and CDR2 sequences are SGHVS and FNYEAQ. The CDR3 is CASSASRLEQYF. CDR3 sequence (DNA): TGTGCCAGCAGCGCGAGCCGCCTCGAGCAGTACTTC.

This chain joins TRBV27 and TRBJ2-2; D call uncertain. Trimming cost V 4 bases and J 0 bases, with 9 bases left between them. Germline assignment: CDR1 MNHEY and CDR2 SMNVEV (reference sequence). CDR3 length: 15 residues. Here the CDR3 reads CASSSSRSNTGELFF. CDR3 nucleotide sequence: TGTGCCAGCAGTTCTTCCCGGTCGAACACCGGGGAGCTGTTTTTT.

The genes are TRBV7-2 and TRBJ1-1; D possibly corresponds to TRBD1 (5 bases). Germline V gene data show CDR1 as SGHTA and CDR2 as FQGNSA. Trimming took 2 bases from V and 6 from J, leaving 13 bases between them. The length of the CDR3 is 14 residues. CDR3 in DNA: TGTGCCAGCAGCTTAATAGCAGGGTACGCTGAAGCTTTCTTT. Translated: CASSLIAGYAEAFF. Filled out from reference TRBV7-2 and TRBJ1-1, the complete variable domain reads GAGVSQSPSNKVTEKGKDVELRCDPISGHTALYWYRQSLGQGLEFLIYFQGNSAPDKSGLPSDRFSAERTGGSVSTLTIQRTQQEDSAVYLCASSLIAGYAEAFFGQGTRLTVV.

V gene TRBV11-2 combines with J gene TRBJ2-5, with a weak D call TRBD1 (6 bases). Germline CDR1 is SGHAT and CDR2 is FQNNGV. V lost 3 bases and J 2 bases, leaving 13 bases between the germline ends. CDR3 length: 15 residues. CDR3 protein: CASSLGLQGQETQYF. As DNA, the CDR3 is TGTGCCAGCAGCTTGGGGTTACAGGGTCAAGAGACCCAGTACTTC.

The chain couples TRBV28 to TRBJ2-2; D may be TRBD1 (6 bases). The V and J ends lost 6 bases and 1 base respectively, with 15 bases between them. The CDR3 totals 16 residues. Germline V lookup: CDR1 MDHEN, CDR2 SYDVKM. CDR3 residues: CASRAEDRKNTGELFF. The CDR3 DNA is TGTGCCAGCAGGGCAGAAGACAGGAAGAACACCGGGGAGCTGTTTTTT.

This rearrangement joins TRBV27 to TRBJ1-6, with D possibly TRBD1 on 6 matching bases. V lost 7 bases to trimming and J lost 5 bases, with 15 bases between them. The CDR3 is made up of 15 amino acids. Germline V gene sequence: CDR1 MNHEY, CDR2 SMNVEV (reference sequence). CDR3 region: CASTLGAEDNSPLHF. The CDR3 nucleotides are TGTGCCAGCACTCTGGGGGCGGAGGATAATTCACCCCTCCACTTT.

The J gene is TRBJ2-7, the V gene TRBV5-1; 10 bases map to TRBD2. Germline V gene lookup returns CDR1 SGHRS and CDR2 YFSETQ. With V trimmed by 0 bases and J by 6 bases, 6 bases remained unmatched. There are 15 residues in the CDR3. The CDR3 DNA follows: TGCGCCAGCAGCTTGGATCCCCTAGCGGGGGTCGAGCAGTACTTC. Its translation: CASSLDPLAGVEQYF.

The rearrangement uses TRBV10-1 and TRBJ2-2, with D possibly TRBD2 on 6 matching bases. Germline V gene sequence: CDR1 WNHNN, CDR2 SYGVQD (reference sequence). The length of the CDR3 is 15 residues. V lost 5 bases, J lost 0 bases, and 10 bases lay in between. The CDR3 DNA sequence: TGCGCCAGCAGTCAGCGGGCAGCGAACACCGGGGAGCTGTTTTTT. Encoded protein: CASSQRAANTGELFF.

The chain uses TRBV2 and TRBJ1-1, with D possibly TRBD1 on 6 matching bases. The germline V gene encodes CDR1 SNHLY and CDR2 FYNNEI. The CDR3 is 15 amino acids. Trimming left V 0 bases short and J 0 bases short, with 8 bases between. CDR3 bases: TGTGCCAGCAGTGAAGCGCAGGGGATGAACACTGAAGCTTTCTTT. Protein product: CASSEAQGMNTEAFF.

This sequence joins TRBV7-9 and TRBJ2-2, with TRBD2 matching over 10 bases. J gave up 4 bases and V 5 bases, and 10 bases lay outside the gene matches. There are 17 residues in the CDR3. CDR1 SEHNR and CDR2 FQNEAQ come from the germline V gene (reference sequence). The CDR3 spells CASSHPLAGVFTGELFF. CDR3 bases: TGTGCCAGCAGCCACCCCCTAGCGGGGGTTTTCACCGGGGAGCTGTTTTTT.

The table lists this clone with a count of one. At one of its ends the junction is not consistent with the germline gene, which may arise from a read error. This chain joins TRBV7-9 and TRBJ2-7; 8 nucleotides line up with TRBD1. This CDR3 comprises 15 residues. Germline CDR1 SEHNR, CDR2 FQNEAQ (reference sequence). CDR3 in DNA: TGTTCCAGCAGCTTAGAGGGGACAGGTTTCTACGAGCAGTACTTC. Amino acid sequence: CSSSLEGTGFYEQYF.

This chain joins TRBV5-6 and TRBJ2-5; 7 nucleotides align to TRBD2. The germline V gene has CDR1 SGHDT and CDR2 YYEEEE. With V trimmed by 5 bases and J by 3 bases, 7 bases remained unmatched. The CDR3 loop spans 14 amino acids. The CDR3 sequence: CASRGAGLKETQYF. The DNA of the CDR3 is TGTGCCAGCAGGGGAGCGGGGTTAAAAGAGACCCAGTACTTC. The entire variable domain, with the rest obtained from reference TRBV5-6 and TRBJ2-5, is as follows: DAGVTQSPTHLIKTRGQQVTLRCSPKSGHDTVSWYQQALGQGPQFIFQYYEEEERQRGNFPDRFSGHQFPNYSSELNVNALLLGDSALYLCASRGAGLKETQYFGPGTRLLVL.